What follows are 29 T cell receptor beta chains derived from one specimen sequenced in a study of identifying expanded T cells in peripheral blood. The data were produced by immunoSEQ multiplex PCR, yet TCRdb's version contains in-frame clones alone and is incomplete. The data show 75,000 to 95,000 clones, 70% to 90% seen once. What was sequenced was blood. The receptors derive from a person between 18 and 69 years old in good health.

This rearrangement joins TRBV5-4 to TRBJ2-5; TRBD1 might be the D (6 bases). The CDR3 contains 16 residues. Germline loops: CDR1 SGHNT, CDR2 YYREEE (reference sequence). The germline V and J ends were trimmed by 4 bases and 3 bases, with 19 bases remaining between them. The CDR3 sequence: CASSQYLRTDEETQYF. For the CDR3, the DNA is TGTGCCAGCAGCCAATACCTCAGGACAGACGAAGAGACCCAGTACTTC.

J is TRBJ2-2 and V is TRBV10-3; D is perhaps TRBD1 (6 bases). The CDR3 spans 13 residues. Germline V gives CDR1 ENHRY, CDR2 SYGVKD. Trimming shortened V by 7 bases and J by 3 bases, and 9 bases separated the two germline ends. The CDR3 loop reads CAINGQYTGELFF. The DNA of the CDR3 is TGTGCCATCAATGGACAGTACACCGGGGAGCTGTTTTTT.

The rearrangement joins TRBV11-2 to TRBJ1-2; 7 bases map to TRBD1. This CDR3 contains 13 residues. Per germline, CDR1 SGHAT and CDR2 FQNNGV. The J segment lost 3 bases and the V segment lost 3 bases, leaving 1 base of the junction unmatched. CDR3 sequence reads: CASSLQGDYGYTF. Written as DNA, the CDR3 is TGTGCCAGCAGCTTGCAGGGGGACTATGGCTACACCTTC.

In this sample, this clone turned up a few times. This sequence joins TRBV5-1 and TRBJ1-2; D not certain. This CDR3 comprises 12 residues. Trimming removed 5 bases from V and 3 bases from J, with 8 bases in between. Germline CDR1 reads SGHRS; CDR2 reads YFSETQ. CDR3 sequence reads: CASRETDYGYTF. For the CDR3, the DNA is TGCGCCAGCAGAGAGACGGACTATGGCTACACCTTC.

The CDR3 loop is CASSPMGEETQYF. The CDR3 nucleotides are TGTGCCAGCTCACCGATGGGAGAGGAGACCCAGTACTTC. V is TRBV18 and J is TRBJ2-5; D may be TRBD2 (5 bases). The CDR3 contains 13 residues. Germline V gene data show CDR1 as KGHSH and CDR2 as LQKENI. V lost 3 bases and J lost 5, with 10 bases in between. The full variable domain, in which reference TRBV18 and TRBJ2-5 provide the parts outside the CDR3, is NAGVMQNPRHLVRRRGQEARLRCSPMKGHSHVYWYRQLPEEGLKFMVYLQKENIIDESGMPKERFSAEFPKEGPSILRIQQVVRGDSAAYFCASSPMGEETQYFGPGTRLLVL.

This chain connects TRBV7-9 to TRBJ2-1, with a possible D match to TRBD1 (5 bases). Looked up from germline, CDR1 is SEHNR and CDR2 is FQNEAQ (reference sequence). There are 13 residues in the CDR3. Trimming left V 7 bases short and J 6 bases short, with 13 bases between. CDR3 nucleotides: TGTGCCAGCACCATTGGAAGGGGCAATGAGCAGTTCTTC. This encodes CASTIGRGNEQFF.

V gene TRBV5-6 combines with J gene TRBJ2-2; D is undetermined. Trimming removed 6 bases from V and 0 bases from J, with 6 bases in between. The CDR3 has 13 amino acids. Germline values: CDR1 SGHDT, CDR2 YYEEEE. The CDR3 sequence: CASKPANTGELFF. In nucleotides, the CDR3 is TGTGCCAGCAAGCCAGCGAACACCGGGGAGCTGTTTTTT.

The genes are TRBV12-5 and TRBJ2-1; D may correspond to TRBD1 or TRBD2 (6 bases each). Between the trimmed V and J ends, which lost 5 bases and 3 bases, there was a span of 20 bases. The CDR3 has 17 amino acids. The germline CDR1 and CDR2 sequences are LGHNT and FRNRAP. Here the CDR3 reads CASGPTSEGGHYNEQFF. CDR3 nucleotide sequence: TGTGCTAGTGGTCCAACGTCCGAGGGGGGCCACTACAATGAGCAGTTCTTC.

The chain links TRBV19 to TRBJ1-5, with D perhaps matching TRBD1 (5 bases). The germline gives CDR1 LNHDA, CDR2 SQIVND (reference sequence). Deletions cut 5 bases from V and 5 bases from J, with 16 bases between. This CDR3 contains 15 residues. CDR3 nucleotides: TGTGCCAGTAGTTCGGGACTCGAGGGTTATCAGCCCCAGCATTTT. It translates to CASSSGLEGYQPQHF.

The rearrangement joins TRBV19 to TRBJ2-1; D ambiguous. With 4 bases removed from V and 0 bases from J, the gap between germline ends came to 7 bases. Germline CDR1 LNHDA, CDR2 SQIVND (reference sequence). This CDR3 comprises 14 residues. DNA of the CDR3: TGTGCCAGTAGTAGGGCAGCCTCCTACAATGAGCAGTTCTTC. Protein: CASSRAASYNEQFF.

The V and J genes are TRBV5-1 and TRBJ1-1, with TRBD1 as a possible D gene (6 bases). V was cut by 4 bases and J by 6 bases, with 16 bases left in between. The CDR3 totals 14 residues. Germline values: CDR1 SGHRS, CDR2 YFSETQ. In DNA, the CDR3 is TGCGCCAGCAGCAAAGACCCCGAGGGGGCTGAAGCTTTCTTT. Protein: CASSKDPEGAEAFF.

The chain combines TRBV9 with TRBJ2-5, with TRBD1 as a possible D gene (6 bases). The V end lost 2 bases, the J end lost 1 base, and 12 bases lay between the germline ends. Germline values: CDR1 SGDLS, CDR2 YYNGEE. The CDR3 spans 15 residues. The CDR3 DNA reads TGTGCCAGCAGCGTGGGGGCTTCGACCCAAGAGACCCAGTACTTC. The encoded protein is CASSVGASTQETQYF.

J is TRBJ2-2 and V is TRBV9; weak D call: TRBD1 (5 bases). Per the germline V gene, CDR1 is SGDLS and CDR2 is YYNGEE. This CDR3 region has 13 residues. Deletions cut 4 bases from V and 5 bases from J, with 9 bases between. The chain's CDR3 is CASSRSGTGELFF. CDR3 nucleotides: TGTGCCAGCAGCCGCTCAGGGACCGGGGAGCTGTTTTTT.

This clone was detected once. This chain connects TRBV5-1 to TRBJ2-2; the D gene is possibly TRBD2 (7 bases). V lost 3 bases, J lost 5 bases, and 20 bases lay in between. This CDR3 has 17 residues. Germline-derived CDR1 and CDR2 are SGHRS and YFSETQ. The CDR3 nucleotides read TGCGCCAGCAGCTCTAACCCCGGGGGGCCGGGGACCGGGGAGCTGTTTTTT. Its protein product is CASSSNPGGPGTGELFF. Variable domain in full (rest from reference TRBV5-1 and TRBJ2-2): KAGVTQTPRYLIKTRGQQVTLSCSPISGHRSVSWYQQTPGQGLQFLFEYFSETQRNKGNFPGRFSGRQFSNSRSEMNVSTLELGDSALYLCASSSNPGGPGTGELFFGEGSRLTVL.

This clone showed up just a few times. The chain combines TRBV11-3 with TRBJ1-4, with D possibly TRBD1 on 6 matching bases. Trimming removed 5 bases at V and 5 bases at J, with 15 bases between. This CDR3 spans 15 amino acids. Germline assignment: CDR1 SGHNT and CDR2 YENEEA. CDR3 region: CASSPRGHDNEKLFF. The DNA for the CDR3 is TGTGCCAGCAGCCCGCGGGGACACGACAATGAAAAACTGTTTTTT.

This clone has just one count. CDR3 protein: CAWGLTNTGELFF. The CDR3, as DNA: TGTGCCTGGGGACTGACGAACACCGGGGAGCTGTTTTTT. The chain couples TRBV30 to TRBJ2-2; tentatively, D is TRBD2 (5 bases). Germline V gene lookup returns CDR1 GTSNPN and CDR2 SVGIG (reference sequence). This CDR3 is built from 13 residues. The V end was cut by 5 bases, the J end by 0 bases, with 7 bases between.

The CDR3 reads CASSTAAGNTIYF. CDR3 sequence (DNA): TGTGCCAGTAGTACGGCGGCTGGAAACACCATATATTTT. The chain carries TRBV19 and TRBJ1-3; no definite D call. Germline assignment: CDR1 LNHDA and CDR2 SQIVND (reference sequence). V was pared by 4 bases and J by 2 bases, with 6 bases between. The CDR3 loop spans 13 amino acids.

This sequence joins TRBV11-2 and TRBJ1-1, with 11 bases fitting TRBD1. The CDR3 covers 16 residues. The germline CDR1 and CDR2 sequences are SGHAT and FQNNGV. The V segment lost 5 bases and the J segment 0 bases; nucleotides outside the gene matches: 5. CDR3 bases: TGTGCCAGCAGCCCAAGGACAGGGGGCCTGAACACTGAAGCTTTCTTT. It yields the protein CASSPRTGGLNTEAFF.

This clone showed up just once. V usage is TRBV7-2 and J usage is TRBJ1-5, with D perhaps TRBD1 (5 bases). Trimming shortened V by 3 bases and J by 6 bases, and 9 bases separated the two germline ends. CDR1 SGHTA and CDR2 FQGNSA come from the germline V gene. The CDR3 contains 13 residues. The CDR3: CASSFMGGQPQHF. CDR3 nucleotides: TGTGCCAGCAGCTTCATGGGGGGTCAGCCCCAGCATTTT. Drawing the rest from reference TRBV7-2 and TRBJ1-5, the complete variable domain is GAGVSQSPSNKVTEKGKDVELRCDPISGHTALYWYRQSLGQGLEFLIYFQGNSAPDKSGLPSDRFSAERTGGSVSTLTIQRTQQEDSAVYLCASSFMGGQPQHFGDGTRLSIL.

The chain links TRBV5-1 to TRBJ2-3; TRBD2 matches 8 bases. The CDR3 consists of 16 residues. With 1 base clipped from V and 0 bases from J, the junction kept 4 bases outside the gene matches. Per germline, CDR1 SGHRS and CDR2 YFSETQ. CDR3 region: CASSLLPGGSTDTQYF. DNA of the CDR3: TGCGCCAGCAGCTTGTTACCGGGGGGGAGCACAGATACGCAGTATTTT.

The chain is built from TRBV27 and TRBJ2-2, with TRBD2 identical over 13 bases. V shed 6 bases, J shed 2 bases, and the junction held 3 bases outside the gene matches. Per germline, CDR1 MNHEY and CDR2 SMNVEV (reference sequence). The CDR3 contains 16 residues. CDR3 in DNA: TGTGCCAGCAGCCGGGGACTAGCGGGAAACACCGGGGAGCTGTTTTTT. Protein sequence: CASSRGLAGNTGELFF.

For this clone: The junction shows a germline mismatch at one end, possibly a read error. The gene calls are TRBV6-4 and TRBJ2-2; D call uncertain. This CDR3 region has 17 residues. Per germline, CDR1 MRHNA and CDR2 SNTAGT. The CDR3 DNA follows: TGTGCCAGCAGTTACTCGTCGTTATCCGCGAACACCGGGGAGCTGTTTTTT. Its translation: CASSYSSLSANTGELFF.

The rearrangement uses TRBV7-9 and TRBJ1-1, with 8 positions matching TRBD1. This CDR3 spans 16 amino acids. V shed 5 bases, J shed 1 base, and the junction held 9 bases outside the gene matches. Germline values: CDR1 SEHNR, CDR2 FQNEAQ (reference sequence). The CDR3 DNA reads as TGTGCCAGCAGCAGGGCCTCCGGGACAGGGAACACTGAAGCTTTCTTT. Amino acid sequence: CASSRASGTGNTEAFF.

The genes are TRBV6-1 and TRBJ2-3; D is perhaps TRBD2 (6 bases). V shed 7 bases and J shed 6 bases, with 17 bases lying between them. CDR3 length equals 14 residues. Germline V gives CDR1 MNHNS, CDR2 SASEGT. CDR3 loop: CASKRDSPGDTQYF. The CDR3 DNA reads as TGTGCCAGCAAACGGGACTCCCCGGGGGATACGCAGTATTTT.

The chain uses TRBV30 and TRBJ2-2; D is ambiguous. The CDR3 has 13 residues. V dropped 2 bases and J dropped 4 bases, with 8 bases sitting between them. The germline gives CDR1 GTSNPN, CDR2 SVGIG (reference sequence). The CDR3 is CAWSIRVTGELFF. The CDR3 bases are TGTGCCTGGAGTATACGGGTCACCGGGGAGCTGTTTTTT.

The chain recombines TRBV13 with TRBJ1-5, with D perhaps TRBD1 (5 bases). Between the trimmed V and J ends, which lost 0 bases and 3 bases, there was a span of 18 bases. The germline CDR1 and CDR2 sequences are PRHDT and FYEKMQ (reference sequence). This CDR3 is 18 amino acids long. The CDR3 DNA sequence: TGTGCCAGCAGCTTAGGACGATACGGGACGGCGGTCAATCAGCCCCAGCATTTT. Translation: CASSLGRYGTAVNQPQHF.

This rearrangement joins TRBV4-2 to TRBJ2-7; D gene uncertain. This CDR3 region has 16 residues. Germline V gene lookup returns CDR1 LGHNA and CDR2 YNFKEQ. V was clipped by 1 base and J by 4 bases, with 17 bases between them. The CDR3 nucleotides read TGTGCCAGCAGCCAAGCGGTTCTCGGGCAGACGTACGAGCAGTACTTC. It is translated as CASSQAVLGQTYEQYF.

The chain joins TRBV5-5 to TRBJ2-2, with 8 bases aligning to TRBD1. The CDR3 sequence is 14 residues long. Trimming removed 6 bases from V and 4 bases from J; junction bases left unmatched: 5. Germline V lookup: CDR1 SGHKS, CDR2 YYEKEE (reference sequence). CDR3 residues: CASKRTGPTGELFF. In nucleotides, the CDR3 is TGTGCCAGCAAAAGGACAGGGCCCACCGGGGAGCTGTTTTTT.

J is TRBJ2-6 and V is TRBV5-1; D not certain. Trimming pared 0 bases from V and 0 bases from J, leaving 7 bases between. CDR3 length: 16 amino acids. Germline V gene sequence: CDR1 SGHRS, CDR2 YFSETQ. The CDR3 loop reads CASSLEVSSGANVLTF. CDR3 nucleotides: TGCGCCAGCAGCTTGGAGGTTAGCTCTGGGGCCAACGTCCTGACTTTC.